The 29 T cell receptor beta chains listed next were all sequenced from one sample in a study of cytomegalovirus exposure and HLA in healthy donors. The PCR made use of 60 Vbeta and 13 Jbeta primers. The method was immunoSEQ multiplex PCR; TCRdb's version includes in-frame clones alone and lacks a portion of them. The top ten hold about 3% of the sample, which has 120,000 or so clones, over 60% seen once. The sequenced sample consisted of PBMCs. All receptors come from a man aged 25-40 years in good health and CMV-seronegative.

This clone appeared once. The rearrangement joins TRBV2 to TRBJ2-5; 7 bases line up with TRBD1. V shed 9 bases and J 6 bases; nucleotides not matched to a gene: 4. The CDR3 is 11 residues long. Germline V gene lookup returns CDR1 SNHLY and CDR2 FYNNEI. For the CDR3, the DNA is TGTGCCAGGATGACAGGGAAGACCCAGTACTTC. Protein: CARMTGKTQYF.

V gene TRBV10-1 combines with J gene TRBJ2-3, with D possibly being TRBD1 (5 bases). The CDR3 length is 17 residues. V lost 0 bases to trimming and J lost 6 bases, with 19 bases between them. CDR1 WNHNN and CDR2 SYGVQD come from the germline V gene (reference sequence). The DNA of the CDR3 is TGCGCCAGCAGTGAGTCGAAAATTCAGGGAAGGTGGGATACGCAGTATTTT. It specifies CASSESKIQGRWDTQYF.

The V gene is TRBV28, the J gene TRBJ2-7; a weak D match, TRBD1 (5 bases). The CDR3 runs to 17 residues. Germline CDR1 MDHEN, CDR2 SYDVKM. V was pared by 7 bases and J by 5 bases, with 27 bases between. In DNA, the CDR3 is TGTGCCAGCACCGAACTGACACGCCAGGGTTTCGAGAACGAGCAGTACTTC. Translation gives CASTELTRQGFENEQYF.

This chain uses TRBV14 with TRBJ2-7; 7 nucleotides align to TRBD2. The CDR3 is made up of 14 amino acids. Germline CDR1 is SGHDN and CDR2 is FVKESK. The trim removed 0 bases at V and 7 bases at J, leaving 6 bases unmatched. The CDR3: CASSQDLVGGEQYF. CDR3 nucleotide sequence: TGTGCCAGCAGCCAAGATTTGGTGGGAGGGGAGCAGTACTTC.

This clone was counted only a few times. This sequence joins TRBV4-2 and TRBJ1-1; 9 nucleotides agree with TRBD1. V was pared by 7 bases and J by 5 bases, with 8 bases of the junction left unmatched. The germline V gene encodes CDR1 LGHNA and CDR2 YNFKEQ. The CDR3 sequence is 14 residues long. This chain's CDR3 is CASTSGQGLTEAFF. The DNA of the CDR3 is TGTGCCAGCACTTCAGGACAGGGGTTGACTGAAGCTTTCTTT.

The gene calls are TRBV5-5 and TRBJ2-1, with 11 bases lining up with TRBD1. Germline V gene data show CDR1 as SGHKS and CDR2 as YYEKEE (reference sequence). This CDR3 region has 16 residues. V lost 7 bases, J lost 9 bases, and 15 bases stayed unmatched. CDR3 in amino acids: CASFSGGDRGEAEQFF. In DNA form, the CDR3 reads TGTGCCAGCTTTTCCGGTGGGGACAGGGGGGAGGCTGAGCAGTTCTTC.

The rearrangement links TRBV7-8 to TRBJ1-4; no firm D call. Germline V gene lookup returns CDR1 SGHVS and CDR2 FQNEAQ. This CDR3 region has 16 residues. The V gene lost 1 base and the J gene lost 3 bases, with 12 bases spanning the gap. CDR3 nucleotides: TGTGCCAGCAGCTTAGTCGGGTCGTGGGCTAATGAAAAACTGTTTTTT. It is translated as CASSLVGSWANEKLFF.

The CDR3 sequence: CASSFQGQAYEQYF. The CDR3 nucleotides read TGTGCCAGCAGCTTCCAGGGACAGGCCTACGAGCAGTACTTC. This chain uses TRBV11-2 with TRBJ2-7; 8 bases match TRBD1. V shed 3 bases, J shed 2 bases, and the junction held 3 bases outside the gene matches. This CDR3 is built from 14 residues. Germline V gene lookup returns CDR1 SGHAT and CDR2 FQNNGV.

The rearrangement joins TRBV6-6 to TRBJ1-1; D is ambiguous. Per germline, CDR1 MNHNY and CDR2 SVGAGI (reference sequence). CDR3 length: 10 residues. V was pared by 7 bases and J by 10 bases, with 10 bases between. CDR3 amino acids: CASTEGGAFF. Written as DNA, the CDR3 is TGTGCCAGCACTGAAGGAGGAGCTTTCTTT.

The V and J genes are TRBV6-5 and TRBJ1-1, with no clear D. CDR1 and CDR2 (germline): MNHEY, SVGAGI. The CDR3 runs 15 residues. V shed 4 bases and J shed 0 bases, with 12 bases lying between them. The CDR3, as DNA: TGTGCCAGCAGTTCCCAACAGAGTATGAACACTGAAGCTTTCTTT. This encodes CASSSQQSMNTEAFF.

This rearrangement joins TRBV14 to TRBJ2-1; a possible D gene is TRBD2 (6 bases). V was shortened by 2 bases and J by 5 bases, with 13 bases between the two germline ends. CDR1 is SGHDN, CDR2 FVKESK, per germline. CDR3 size: 15 residues. The CDR3 spells CASSQRLVTHNEQFF. Here the CDR3 DNA reads TGTGCCAGCAGCCAAAGACTAGTTACTCACAATGAGCAGTTCTTC.

This clone has a single count. J is TRBJ2-5 and V is TRBV9; tentative D call: TRBD2 (5 bases). CDR1 and CDR2 (germline): SGDLS, YYNGEE. The V gene lost 0 bases and the J gene lost 1 base, with 7 bases spanning the gap. This CDR3 spans 14 amino acids. The CDR3 nucleotides read TGTGCCAGCAGCGTAGGACTACCCCAAGAGACCCAGTACTTC. Amino acid sequence: CASSVGLPQETQYF.

The V and J genes are TRBV5-4 and TRBJ2-7, with 8 positions matching TRBD1. Germline V gene lookup returns CDR1 SGHNT and CDR2 YYREEE (reference sequence). The CDR3 extends over 14 amino acids. The V gene end was trimmed by 1 base and the J gene end by 4 bases; junction bases not matched to a gene: 4. DNA for the CDR3: TGTGCCAGCAGCTTGATGGACAGGGAATACGAGCAGTACTTC. Translation gives CASSLMDREYEQYF.

This sequence joins TRBV4-1 and TRBJ2-3; D is unclear. The CDR3 spans 14 residues. V dropped 4 bases and J dropped 6 bases, with 14 bases sitting between them. Germline CDR1 MGHRA, CDR2 YSYEKL. The CDR3, as DNA: TGCGCCAGCAGCCCTGGTCTTCCGGGTGATACGCAGTATTTT. The encoded protein is CASSPGLPGDTQYF.

The V and J genes are TRBV20-1 and TRBJ2-3; the D is unclear. The CDR3 is 8 amino acids. Trimming cost V 8 bases and J 7 bases, with 4 bases left between them. Germline V gene sequence: CDR1 DFQATT, CDR2 SNEGSKA (reference sequence). CDR3 in DNA: TGCAGTCCGTATACGCAGTATTTT. Translated, it gives CSPYTQYF.

This sequence joins TRBV7-9 and TRBJ1-5; a possible D gene is TRBD1 (5 bases). CDR1 and CDR2 from the germline V gene are SEHNR and FQNEAQ (reference sequence). V was pared by 4 bases and J by 0 bases, with 7 bases between. The CDR3 contains 14 residues. In DNA, the CDR3 is TGTGCCAGCAGCTCTCAGGGTAGCAATCAGCCCCAGCATTTT. Translating gives CASSSQGSNQPQHF. Using reference TRBV7-9 and TRBJ1-5 for the parts outside the CDR3, the full variable domain is DTGVSQNPRHKITKRGQNVTFRCDPISEHNRLYWYRQTLGQGPEFLTYFQNEAQLEKSRLLSDRFSAERPKGSFSTLEIQRTEQGDSAMYLCASSSQGSNQPQHFGDGTRLSIL.

This chain links TRBV27 with TRBJ2-1; 13 positions agree with TRBD2. The CDR3 covers 17 residues. CDR1 MNHEY and CDR2 SMNVEV come from the germline V gene (reference sequence). The trim removed 5 bases at V and 6 bases at J, leaving 10 bases unmatched. DNA of the CDR3: TGTGCCAGCAGTACCACTAGCGGGAGGGCCCTTAGCAATGAGCAGTTCTTC. Translation: CASSTTSGRALSNEQFF.

This rearrangement joins TRBV4-1 to TRBJ2-4; TRBD1 matches 8 bases. V shed 2 bases and J 1 base; nucleotides not matched to a gene: 7. CDR3 length equals 17 residues. Germline V gene lookup returns CDR1 MGHRA and CDR2 YSYEKL. The CDR3 bases are TGCGCCAGCAGCCAACTAGGACAGGGAGATGCCAAAAACATTCAGTACTTC. This codes for CASSQLGQGDAKNIQYF.

A few counts support this clone. The DNA of the CDR3 is TGTGCCAGTAGTATACCGACAGACAACACTGAAGCTTTCTTT. Protein: CASSIPTDNTEAFF. V usage is TRBV19 and J usage is TRBJ1-1; possibly TRBD1 for D (5 bases). Trimming removed 2 bases from V and 2 bases from J, with 9 bases in between. CDR3 length: 14 amino acids. Germline V gene data show CDR1 as LNHDA and CDR2 as SQIVND (reference sequence).

This clone was seen just once. V and J are TRBV6-5 and TRBJ2-2; 8 nucleotides line up with TRBD1. Germline V gene data show CDR1 as MNHEY and CDR2 as SVGAGI. Germline trimming cut 2 bases from V and 3 bases from J; bases unmatched to any gene: 2. The CDR3 spans 15 residues. The CDR3 DNA sequence: TGTGCCAGCAGTTACCAGGGGGCGGACACCGGGGAGCTGTTTTTT. This encodes CASSYQGADTGELFF.

The chain uses TRBV7-9 and TRBJ1-3; the match to TRBD1 covers 8 bases. V dropped 5 bases and J dropped 0; count of bases not matched to a gene: 12. CDR1 SEHNR and CDR2 FQNEAQ come from the germline V gene (reference sequence). The CDR3 has 18 amino acids. CDR3 sequence (DNA): TGTGCCAGCAGCATCCGGACAGGGTTAAGGATCTCTGGAAACACCATATATTTT. It is translated as CASSIRTGLRISGNTIYF. Variable domain in full (rest from reference TRBV7-9 and TRBJ1-3): DTGVSQNPRHKITKRGQNVTFRCDPISEHNRLYWYRQTLGQGPEFLTYFQNEAQLEKSRLLSDRFSAERPKGSFSTLEIQRTEQGDSAMYLCASSIRTGLRISGNTIYFGEGSWLTVV.

The gene calls are TRBV19 and TRBJ2-3; 7 nucleotides agree with TRBD2. Germline V lookup: CDR1 LNHDA, CDR2 SQIVND (reference sequence). The CDR3 covers 14 residues. Trimming removed 8 bases from V and 1 base from J; junction bases left unmatched: 6. The CDR3 region is CASRERGGTDTQYF. In nucleotides, the CDR3 is TGTGCCAGTCGGGAGCGGGGTGGCACAGATACGCAGTATTTT.

The chain couples TRBV5-1 to TRBJ1-5; D possibly corresponds to TRBD1 (6 bases). CDR1 is SGHRS, CDR2 YFSETQ, per germline. V was clipped by 2 bases and J by 0 bases, with 9 bases between them. This CDR3 is 15 amino acids long. The CDR3 reads CASSLGGGSNQPQHF. For the CDR3, the DNA is TGCGCCAGCAGCTTAGGGGGGGGTAGCAATCAGCCCCAGCATTTT.

In this sample, this clone turned up a few times. The J gene is TRBJ2-7, the V gene TRBV5-1, with 9 bases fitting TRBD1. There are 16 residues in the CDR3. CDR1 is SGHRS and CDR2 is YFSETQ in the germline V gene. After removal of 2 bases from V and 3 bases from J, the junction contained 9 bases not matched to a gene. The DNA for the CDR3 is TGCGCCAGCAGCTTATCCAGGGACAGGGTAGGCTACGAGCAGTACTTC. The encoded protein is CASSLSRDRVGYEQYF.

J is TRBJ2-3 and V is TRBV7-8; 7 positions match TRBD1. The V and J ends lost 2 bases and 0 bases, in that order; junction bases with no gene match: 2. Per the germline V gene, CDR1 is SGHVS and CDR2 is FQNEAQ. The CDR3 consists of 15 residues. DNA for the CDR3: TGTGCCAGCAGCTTAAGGGGGCTAAGCACAGATACGCAGTATTTT. Encoded protein: CASSLRGLSTDTQYF.

The chain uses TRBV30 and TRBJ1-6; tentative D call: TRBD1 (6 bases). There are 13 residues in the CDR3. V shed 4 bases and J shed 8 bases, with 12 bases lying between them. Germline lookup yields CDR1 GTSNPN and CDR2 SVGIG (reference sequence). The CDR3 here is CAWNGKGDSPLHF. DNA of the CDR3: TGTGCCTGGAATGGTAAGGGGGATTCACCCCTCCACTTT.

This clone was recorded a few times. The V gene is TRBV5-6, the J gene TRBJ1-1; tentative D call: TRBD1 (6 bases). This CDR3 has 13 amino acids. In germline, CDR1 is SGHDT, CDR2 YYEEEE. The V gene lost 0 bases and the J gene lost 3 bases, with 6 bases spanning the gap. The chain's CDR3 is CASSLDRDTEAFF. In DNA, the CDR3 is TGTGCCAGCAGCTTGGACAGGGACACTGAAGCTTTCTTT.

This rearrangement joins TRBV9 to TRBJ2-2, with 7 positions matching TRBD1. CDR3 size: 16 residues. Germline loops: CDR1 SGDLS, CDR2 YYNGEE. V gave up 0 bases and J gave up 0 bases; unmatched junction bases: 2. CDR3 amino acids: CASSVAQGANTGELFF. The DNA of the CDR3 is TGTGCCAGCAGCGTAGCCCAGGGGGCGAACACCGGGGAGCTGTTTTTT.

The sample holds a few counts of this clone. The chain carries TRBV4-2 and TRBJ2-2; 7 bases are a match to TRBD2. V shed 0 bases and J 4 bases; nucleotides not matched to a gene: 5. The CDR3 loop spans 16 amino acids. Germline V lookup: CDR1 LGHNA, CDR2 YNFKEQ. The DNA of the CDR3 is TGTGCCAGCAGCCAAGAAGTGGGGGAGGGCACCGGGGAGCTGTTTTTT. Amino acids: CASSQEVGEGTGELFF.